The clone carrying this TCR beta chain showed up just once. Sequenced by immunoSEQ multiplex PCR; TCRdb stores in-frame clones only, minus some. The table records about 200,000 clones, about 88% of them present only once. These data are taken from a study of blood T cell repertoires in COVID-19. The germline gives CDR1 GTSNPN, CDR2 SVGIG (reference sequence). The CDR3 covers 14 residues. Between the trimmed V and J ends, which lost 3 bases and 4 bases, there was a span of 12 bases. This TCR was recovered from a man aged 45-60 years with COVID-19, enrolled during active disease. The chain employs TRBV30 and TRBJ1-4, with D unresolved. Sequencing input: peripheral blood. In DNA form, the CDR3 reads TGTGCCTGGAGGCGAACAGATAATAATGAAAAACTGTTTTTT. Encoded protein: CAWRRTDNNEKLFF.